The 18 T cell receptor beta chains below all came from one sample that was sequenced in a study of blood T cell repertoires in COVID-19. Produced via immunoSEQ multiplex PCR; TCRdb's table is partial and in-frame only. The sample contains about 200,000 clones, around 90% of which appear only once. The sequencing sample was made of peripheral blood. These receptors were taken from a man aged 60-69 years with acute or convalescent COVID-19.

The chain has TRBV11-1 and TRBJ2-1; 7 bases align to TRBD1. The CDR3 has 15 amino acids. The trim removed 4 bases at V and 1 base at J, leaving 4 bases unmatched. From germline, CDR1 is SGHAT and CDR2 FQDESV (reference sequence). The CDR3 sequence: CASSSRQGSYNEQFF. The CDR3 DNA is TGTGCCAGCAGCTCCCGACAGGGTTCCTACAATGAGCAGTTCTTC.

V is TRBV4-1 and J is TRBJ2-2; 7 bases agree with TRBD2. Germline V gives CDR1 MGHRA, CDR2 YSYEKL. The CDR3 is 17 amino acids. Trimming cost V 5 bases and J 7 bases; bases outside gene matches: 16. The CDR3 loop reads CASSKAEALGEGGELFF. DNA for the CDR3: TGCGCCAGCAGCAAGGCCGAGGCTCTGGGGGAGGGCGGGGAGCTGTTTTTT.

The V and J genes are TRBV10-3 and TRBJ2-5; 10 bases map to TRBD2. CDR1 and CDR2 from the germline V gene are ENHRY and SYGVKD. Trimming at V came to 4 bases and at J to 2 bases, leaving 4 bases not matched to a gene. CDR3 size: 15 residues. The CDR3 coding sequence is TGTGCCATCAGTGGTAGCGGGGGGTCACAAGAGACCCAGTACTTC. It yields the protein CAISGSGGSQETQYF.

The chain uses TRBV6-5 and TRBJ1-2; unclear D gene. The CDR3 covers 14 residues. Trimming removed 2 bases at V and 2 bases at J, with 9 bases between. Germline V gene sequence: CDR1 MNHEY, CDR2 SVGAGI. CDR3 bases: TGTGCCAGCAGTTACCTTACTGAGAACTATGGCTACACCTTC. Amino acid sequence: CASSYLTENYGYTF.

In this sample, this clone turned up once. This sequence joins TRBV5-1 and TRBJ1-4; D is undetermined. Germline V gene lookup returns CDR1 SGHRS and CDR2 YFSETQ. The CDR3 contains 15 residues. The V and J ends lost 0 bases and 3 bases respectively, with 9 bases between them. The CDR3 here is CASSLGRLANEKLFF. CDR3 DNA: TGCGCCAGCAGCTTGGGTAGGCTAGCTAATGAAAAACTGTTTTTT.

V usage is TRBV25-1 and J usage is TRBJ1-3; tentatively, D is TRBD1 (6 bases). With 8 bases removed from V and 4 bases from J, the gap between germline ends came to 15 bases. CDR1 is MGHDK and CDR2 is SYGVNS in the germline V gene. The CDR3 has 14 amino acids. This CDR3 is CASRPGHPGNTIYF. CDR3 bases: TGTGCCAGCCGACCGGGACACCCGGGAAACACCATATATTTT.

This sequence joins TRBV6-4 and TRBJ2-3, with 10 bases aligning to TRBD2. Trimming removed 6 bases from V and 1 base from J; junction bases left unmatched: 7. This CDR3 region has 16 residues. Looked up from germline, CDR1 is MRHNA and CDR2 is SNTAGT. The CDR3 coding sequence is TGTGCCAGCAGCCCTCTGAGCGGGGGGGGCACAGATACGCAGTATTTT. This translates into CASSPLSGGGTDTQYF.

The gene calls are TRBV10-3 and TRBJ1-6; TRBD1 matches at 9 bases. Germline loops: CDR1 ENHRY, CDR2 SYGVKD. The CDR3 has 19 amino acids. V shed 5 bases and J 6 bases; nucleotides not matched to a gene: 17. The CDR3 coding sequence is TGTGCCATCAGTAGTGAGGGGACAGGGATTCCCGTTGTTAATTCACCCCTCCACTTT. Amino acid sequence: CAISSEGTGIPVVNSPLHF.

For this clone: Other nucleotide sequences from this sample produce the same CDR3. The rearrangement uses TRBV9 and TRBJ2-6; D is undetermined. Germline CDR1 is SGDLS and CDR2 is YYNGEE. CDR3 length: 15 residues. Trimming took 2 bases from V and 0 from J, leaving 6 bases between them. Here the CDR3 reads CASSVVSSGANVLTF. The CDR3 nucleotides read TGTGCCAGCAGCGTGGTGAGCTCTGGGGCCAACGTCCTGACTTTC.

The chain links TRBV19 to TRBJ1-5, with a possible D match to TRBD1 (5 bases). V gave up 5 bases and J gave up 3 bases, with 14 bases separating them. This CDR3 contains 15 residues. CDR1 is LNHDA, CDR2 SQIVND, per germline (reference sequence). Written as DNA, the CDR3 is TGTGCCAGTAGTTCGTCGACAGTAGTCAATCAGCCCCAGCATTTT. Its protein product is CASSSSTVVNQPQHF. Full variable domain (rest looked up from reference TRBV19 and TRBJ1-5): DGGITQSPKYLFRKEGQNVTLSCEQNLNHDAMYWYRQDPGQGLRLIYYSQIVNDFQKGDIAEGYSVSREKKESFPLTVTSAQKNPTAFYLCASSSSTVVNQPQHFGDGTRLSIL.

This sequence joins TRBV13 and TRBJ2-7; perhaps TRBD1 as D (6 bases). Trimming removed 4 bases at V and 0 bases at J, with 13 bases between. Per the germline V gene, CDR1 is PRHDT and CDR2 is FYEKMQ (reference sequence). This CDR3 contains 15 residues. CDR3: CASSSQGRTSYEQYF. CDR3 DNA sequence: TGTGCCAGCAGCTCGCAGGGGCGAACCTCCTACGAGCAGTACTTC. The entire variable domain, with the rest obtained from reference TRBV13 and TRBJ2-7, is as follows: AAGVIQSPRHLIKEKRETATLKCYPIPRHDTVYWYQQGPGQDPQFLISFYEKMQSDKGSIPDRFSAQQFSDYHSELNMSSLELGDSALYFCASSSQGRTSYEQYFGPGTRLTVT.

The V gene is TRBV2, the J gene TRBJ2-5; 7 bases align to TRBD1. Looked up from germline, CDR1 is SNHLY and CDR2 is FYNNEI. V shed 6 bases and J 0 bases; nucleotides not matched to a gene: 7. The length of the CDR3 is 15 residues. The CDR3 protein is CASSQTGLYQETQYF. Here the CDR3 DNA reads TGTGCCAGCAGCCAGACAGGGCTGTACCAAGAGACCCAGTACTTC. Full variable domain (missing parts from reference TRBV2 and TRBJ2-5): EPEVTQTPSHQVTQMGQEVILRCVPISNHLYFYWYRQILGQKVEFLVSFYNNEISEKSEIFDDQFSVERPDGSNFTLKIRSTKLEDSAMYFCASSQTGLYQETQYFGPGTRLLVL.

The CDR3 nucleotides read TGTGCCAGCAGCTTAAGTGGGCAGGGAAGGTACGAGCAGTACTTC. Its protein is CASSLSGQGRYEQYF. The rearrangement uses TRBV7-9 and TRBJ2-7; tentatively, D is TRBD1 (5 bases). CDR3 length equals 15 residues. V lost 2 bases, J lost 4 bases, and 15 bases lay in between. Germline lookup yields CDR1 SEHNR and CDR2 FQNEAQ (reference sequence).

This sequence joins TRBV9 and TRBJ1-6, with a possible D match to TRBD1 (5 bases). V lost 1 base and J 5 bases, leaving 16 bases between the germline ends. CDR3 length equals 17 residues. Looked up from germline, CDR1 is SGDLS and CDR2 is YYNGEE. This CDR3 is CASSVTQTGQDNSPLHF. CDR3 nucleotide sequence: TGTGCCAGCAGCGTAACCCAAACCGGACAAGATAATTCACCCCTCCACTTT.

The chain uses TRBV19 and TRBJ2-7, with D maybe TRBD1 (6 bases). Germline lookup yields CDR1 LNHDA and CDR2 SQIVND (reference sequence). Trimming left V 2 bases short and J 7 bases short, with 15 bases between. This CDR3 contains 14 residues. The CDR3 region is CASSIWTDNEEQYF. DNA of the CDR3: TGTGCCAGTAGTATATGGACAGATAACGAGGAGCAGTACTTC.

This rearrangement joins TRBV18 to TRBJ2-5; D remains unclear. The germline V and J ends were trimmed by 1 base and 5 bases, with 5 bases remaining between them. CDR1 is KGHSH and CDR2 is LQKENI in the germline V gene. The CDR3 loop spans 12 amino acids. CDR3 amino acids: CASSPLRETQYF. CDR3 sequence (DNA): TGTGCCAGCTCACCACTGAGGGAGACCCAGTACTTC.

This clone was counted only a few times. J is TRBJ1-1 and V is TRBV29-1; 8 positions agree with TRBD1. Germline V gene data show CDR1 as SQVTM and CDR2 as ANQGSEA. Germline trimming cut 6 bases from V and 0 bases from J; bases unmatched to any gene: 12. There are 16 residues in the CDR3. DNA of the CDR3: TGCAGCGTCTATAGGACAGGGAATTACATGAACACTGAAGCTTTCTTT. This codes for CSVYRTGNYMNTEAFF.

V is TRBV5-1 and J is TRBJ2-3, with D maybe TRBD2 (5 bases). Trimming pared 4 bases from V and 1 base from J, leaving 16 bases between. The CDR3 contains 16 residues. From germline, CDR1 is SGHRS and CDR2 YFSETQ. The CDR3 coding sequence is TGCGCCAGCAGCCTTAGGCCTAAGAGGGGCACAGATACGCAGTATTTT. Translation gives CASSLRPKRGTDTQYF.